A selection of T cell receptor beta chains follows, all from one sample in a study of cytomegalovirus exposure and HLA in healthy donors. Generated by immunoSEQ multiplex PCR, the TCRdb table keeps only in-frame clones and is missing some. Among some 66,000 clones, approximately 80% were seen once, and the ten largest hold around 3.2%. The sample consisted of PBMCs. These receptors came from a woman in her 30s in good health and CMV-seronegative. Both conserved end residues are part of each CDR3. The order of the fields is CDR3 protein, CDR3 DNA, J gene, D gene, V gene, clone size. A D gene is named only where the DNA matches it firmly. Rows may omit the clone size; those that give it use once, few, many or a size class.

CDR3: CASSRGQGDGYTF
DNA: TGTGCCAGCAGCCGAGGACAGGGTGATGGCTACACCTTC
J: TRBJ1-2
D: TRBD1
V: TRBV6-5
size: .

CDR3: CASEADTQYF
DNA: TGTGCCAGCGAGGCAGATACGCAGTATTTT
J: TRBJ2-3
D: .
V: TRBV25-1
size: .

CDR3: CASSMEGYSPLHF
DNA: TGTGCCAGTAGTATGGAGGGGTATTCACCCCTCCACTTT
J: TRBJ1-6
D: .
V: TRBV19
size: .

CDR3: CASSHWKGPTLRNQPQHF
DNA: TGCGCCAGCAGCCACTGGAAGGGGCCGACACTGAGAAATCAGCCCCAGCATTTT
J: TRBJ1-5
D: .
V: TRBV23-1
size: once

CDR3: CASSLGLDYLEQFF
DNA: TGTGCCAGCAGCTTGGGACTAGATTACCTGGAGCAGTTCTTC
J: TRBJ2-1
D: TRBD2
V: TRBV11-1
size: .

CDR3: CASSLDRRGTEAFF
DNA: TGTGCCAGCAGCCTCGATCGACGGGGGACTGAAGCTTTCTTT
J: TRBJ1-1
D: .
V: TRBV27
size: .

CDR3: CASSQEAFSSYEQYF
DNA: TGCGCCAGCAGCCAAGAAGCATTTAGCTCCTACGAGCAGTACTTC
J: TRBJ2-7
D: .
V: TRBV4-3
size: .

CDR3: CASSAEAFF
DNA: TGTGCCAGCAGCGCTGAAGCTTTCTTT
J: TRBJ1-1
D: .
V: TRBV6-5
size: .

CDR3: CASSQGGLAGYNEQFF
DNA: TGCGCCAGCAGCCAAGGGGGACTAGCGGGTTACAATGAGCAGTTCTTC
J: TRBJ2-1
D: TRBD2
V: TRBV4-1
size: .

CDR3: CSGGTVPETDDTEAFF
DNA: TGTTCCGGAGGCACGGTCCCAGAAACGGATGACACTGAAGCTTTCTTT
J: TRBJ1-1
D: .
V: TRBV7-9
size: .

CDR3: CASSEARGPETQYF
DNA: TGTGCCAGCAGTGAGGCCAGGGGCCCAGAGACCCAGTACTTC
J: TRBJ2-5
D: .
V: TRBV25-1
size: .

CDR3: CASSQDGAGGTYNEQFF
DNA: TGCGCCAGCAGCCAAGACGGTGCAGGGGGCACCTACAATGAGCAGTTCTTC
J: TRBJ2-1
D: TRBD1
V: TRBV4-3
size: once

CDR3: CASSLTGQNEKLFF
DNA: TGTGCCAGCAGCCTGACAGGACAAAATGAAAAACTGTTTTTT
J: TRBJ1-4
D: .
V: TRBV5-5
size: .

CDR3: CASSERVAGAYNEQFF
DNA: TGCGCCAGCAGTGAGAGGGTAGCGGGGGCCTACAATGAGCAGTTCTTC
J: TRBJ2-1
D: TRBD2
V: TRBV10-1
size: .

CDR3: CASYSYEQYF
DNA: TGTGCCAGTTACAGTTACGAGCAGTACTTC
J: TRBJ2-7
D: .
V: TRBV19
size: .

CDR3: CASSPRGTGNSPLHF
DNA: TGTGCCAGTAGTCCCCGCGGGACAGGGAATTCACCCCTCCACTTT
J: TRBJ1-6
D: TRBD1
V: TRBV19
size: .

CDR3: CASSPRPGELQNIQYF
DNA: TGTGCCAGCTCACCACGGCCAGGGGAATTGCAAAACATTCAGTACTTC
J: TRBJ2-4
D: .
V: TRBV18
size: once

CDR3: CASSRAGVGGETQYF
DNA: TGCGCCAGCAGCCGGGCAGGGGTTGGGGGAGAGACCCAGTACTTC
J: TRBJ2-5
D: .
V: TRBV5-1
size: .

CDR3: CASLRQTNTGELFF
DNA: TGTGCCAGTCTAAGACAGACGAACACCGGGGAGCTGTTTTTT
J: TRBJ2-2
D: .
V: TRBV2
size: .

CDR3: CASSFGPDPGNEQFF
DNA: TGTGCCAGCAGCTTCGGCCCCGACCCGGGGAATGAGCAGTTCTTC
J: TRBJ2-1
D: .
V: TRBV5-8
size: few

CDR3: CAWSGAPPGLQISTNSPLHF
DNA: TGTGCCTGGAGTGGAGCGCCACCGGGACTCCAGATCTCAACTAATTCACCCCTCCACTTT
J: TRBJ1-6
D: .
V: TRBV30
size: .

CDR3: CASSLGHLQNTGELFF
DNA: TGTGCCAGCAGTTTGGGACACCTACAGAACACCGGGGAGCTGTTTTTT
J: TRBJ2-2
D: .
V: TRBV6-5
size: .

CDR3: CASSPQGDRAYEQYF
DNA: TGTGCCAGCTCACCCCAGGGGGACAGGGCCTACGAGCAGTACTTC
J: TRBJ2-7
D: TRBD1
V: TRBV18
size: .

CDR3: CASSGIGARRTEAFF
DNA: TGCGCCAGCAGTGGTATTGGCGCGAGGCGAACTGAAGCTTTCTTT
J: TRBJ1-1
D: .
V: TRBV10-1
size: .

CDR3: CASSRGNTEAFF
DNA: TGTGCCAGCAGCCGAGGGAACACTGAAGCTTTCTTT
J: TRBJ1-1
D: .
V: TRBV25-1
size: .

CDR3: CASNREGEKLFF
DNA: TGTGCCAGTAACAGGGAAGGTGAAAAACTGTTTTTT
J: TRBJ1-4
D: .
V: TRBV19
size: once

CDR3: CASSRGPSNTGELFF
DNA: TGCGCCAGCAGCCGCGGGCCCTCGAACACCGGGGAGCTGTTTTTT
J: TRBJ2-2
D: .
V: TRBV4-3
size: few

CDR3: CASRFQAGSTDTQYF
DNA: TGTGCCAGCAGGTTTCAAGCGGGGAGCACAGATACGCAGTATTTT
J: TRBJ2-3
D: TRBD2
V: TRBV2
size: .

CDR3: CAISETPRTGELFF
DNA: TGTGCCATCAGTGAGACTCCTCGGACCGGGGAGCTGTTTTTT
J: TRBJ2-2
D: .
V: TRBV10-3
size: once

CDR3: CASSFGQGETDTQYF
DNA: TGTGCCAGCAGTTTCGGACAGGGGGAGACAGATACGCAGTATTTT
J: TRBJ2-3
D: TRBD1
V: TRBV6-6
size: .